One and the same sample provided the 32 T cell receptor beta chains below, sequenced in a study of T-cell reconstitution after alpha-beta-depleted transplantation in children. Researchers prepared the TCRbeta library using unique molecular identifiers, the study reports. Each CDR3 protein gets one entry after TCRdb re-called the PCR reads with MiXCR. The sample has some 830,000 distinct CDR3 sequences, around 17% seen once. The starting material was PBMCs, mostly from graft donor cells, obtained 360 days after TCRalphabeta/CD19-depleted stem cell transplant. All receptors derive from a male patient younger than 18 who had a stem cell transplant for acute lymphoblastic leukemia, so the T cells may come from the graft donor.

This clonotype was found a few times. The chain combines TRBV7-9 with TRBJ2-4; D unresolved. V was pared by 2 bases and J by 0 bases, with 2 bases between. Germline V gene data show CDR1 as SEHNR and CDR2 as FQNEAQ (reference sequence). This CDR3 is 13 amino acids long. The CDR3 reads CASSLTAKNIQYF. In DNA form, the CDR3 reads TGTGCCAGCAGCTTAACAGCCAAAAACATTCAGTACTTC.

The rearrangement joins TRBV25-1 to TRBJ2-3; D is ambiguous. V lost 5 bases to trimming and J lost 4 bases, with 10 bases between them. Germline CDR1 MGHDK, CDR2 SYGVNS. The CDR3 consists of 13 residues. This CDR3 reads CASSLHLPDTQYF. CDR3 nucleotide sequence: TGTGCCAGCAGTCTTCACTTACCAGATACGCAGTATTTT.

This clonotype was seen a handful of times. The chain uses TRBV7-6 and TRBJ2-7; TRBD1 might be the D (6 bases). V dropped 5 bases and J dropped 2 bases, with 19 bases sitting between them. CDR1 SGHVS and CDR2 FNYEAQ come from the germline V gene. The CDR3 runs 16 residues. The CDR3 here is CASSILAGVGTYEQYF. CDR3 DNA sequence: TGTGCCAGCAGCATCCTTGCAGGGGTAGGGACCTACGAGCAGTACTTC.

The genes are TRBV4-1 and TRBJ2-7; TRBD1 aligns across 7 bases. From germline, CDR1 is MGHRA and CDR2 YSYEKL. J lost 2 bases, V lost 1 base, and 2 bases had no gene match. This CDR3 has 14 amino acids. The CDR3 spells CASSQVGQAYEQYF. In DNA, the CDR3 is TGCGCCAGCAGCCAAGTCGGACAGGCCTACGAGCAGTACTTC.

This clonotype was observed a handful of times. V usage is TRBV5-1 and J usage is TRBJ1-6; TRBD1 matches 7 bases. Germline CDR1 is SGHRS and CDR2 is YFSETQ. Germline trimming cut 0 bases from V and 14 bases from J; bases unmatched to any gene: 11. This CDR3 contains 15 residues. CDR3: CASSLGDSALRALHF. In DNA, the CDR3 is TGCGCCAGCAGCTTGGGGGACAGTGCCCTGAGGGCCCTCCACTTT. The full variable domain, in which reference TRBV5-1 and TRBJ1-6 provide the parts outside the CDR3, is KAGVTQTPRYLIKTRGQQVTLSCSPISGHRSVSWYQQTPGQGLQFLFEYFSETQRNKGNFPGRFSGRQFSNSRSEMNVSTLELGDSALYLCASSLGDSALRALHFGNGTRLTVT.

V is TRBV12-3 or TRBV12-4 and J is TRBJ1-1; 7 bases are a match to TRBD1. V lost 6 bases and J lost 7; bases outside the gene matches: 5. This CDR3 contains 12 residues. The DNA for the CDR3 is TGTGCCAGCAGCCTGGGGACAGATGAAGCTTTCTTT. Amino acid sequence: CASSLGTDEAFF.

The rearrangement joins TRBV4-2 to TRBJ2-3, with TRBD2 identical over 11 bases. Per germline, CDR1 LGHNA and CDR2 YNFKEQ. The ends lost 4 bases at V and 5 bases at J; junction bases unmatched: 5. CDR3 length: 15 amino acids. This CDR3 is CASSPDTSGRDTQYF. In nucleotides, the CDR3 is TGTGCCAGCAGCCCCGATACTAGCGGGAGAGATACGCAGTATTTT.

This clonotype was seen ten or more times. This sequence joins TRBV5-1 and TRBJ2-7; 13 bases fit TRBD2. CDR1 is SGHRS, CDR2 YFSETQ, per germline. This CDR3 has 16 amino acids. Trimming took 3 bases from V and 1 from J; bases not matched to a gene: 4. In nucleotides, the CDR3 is TGCGCCAGCAGCTGGACTAGCGGGAGTGTATCCTACGAGCAGTACTTC. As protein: CASSWTSGSVSYEQYF.

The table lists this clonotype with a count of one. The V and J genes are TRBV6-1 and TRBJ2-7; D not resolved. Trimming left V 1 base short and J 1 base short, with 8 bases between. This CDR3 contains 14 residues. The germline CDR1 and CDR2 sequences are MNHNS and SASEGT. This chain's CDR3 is CASSEVGSSYEQYF. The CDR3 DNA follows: TGTGCCAGCAGTGAAGTTGGCAGTTCCTACGAGCAGTACTTC.

CDR3 bases: TGTGCCAGCAGCTTAGGATTTCTTGCGGGAGTGGCAGATACGCAGTATTTT. Amino acid sequence: CASSLGFLAGVADTQYF. J is TRBJ2-3 and V is TRBV11-2, with 7 positions matching TRBD2. The CDR3 loop spans 17 amino acids. From germline, CDR1 is SGHAT and CDR2 FQNNGV. V lost 1 base, J lost 4 bases, and 11 bases stayed unmatched. The full variable domain, in which reference TRBV11-2 and TRBJ2-3 provide the parts outside the CDR3, is EAGVAQSPRYKIIEKRQSVAFWCNPISGHATLYWYQQILGQGPKLLIQFQNNGVVDDSQLPKDRFSAERLKGVDSTLKIQPAKLEDSAVYLCASSLGFLAGVADTQYFGPGTRLTVL.

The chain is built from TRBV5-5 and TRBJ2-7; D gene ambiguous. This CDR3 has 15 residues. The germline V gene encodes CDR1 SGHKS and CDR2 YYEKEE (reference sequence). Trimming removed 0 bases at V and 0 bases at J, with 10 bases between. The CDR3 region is CASSLAAVSSYEQYF. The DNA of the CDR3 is TGTGCCAGCAGCTTGGCTGCGGTGAGCTCCTACGAGCAGTACTTC.

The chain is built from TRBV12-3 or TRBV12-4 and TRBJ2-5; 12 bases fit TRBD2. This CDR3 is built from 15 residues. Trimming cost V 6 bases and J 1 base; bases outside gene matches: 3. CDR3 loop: CASRSTSGSQETQYF. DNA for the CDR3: TGTGCCAGCAGGTCGACTAGCGGGAGCCAAGAGACCCAGTACTTC.

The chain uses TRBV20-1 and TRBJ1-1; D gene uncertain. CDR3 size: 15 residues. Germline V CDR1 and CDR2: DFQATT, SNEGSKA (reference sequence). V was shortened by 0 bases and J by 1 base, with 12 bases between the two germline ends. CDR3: CSARDPPVSNTEAFF. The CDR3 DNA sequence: TGCAGTGCTAGAGATCCGCCGGTTTCGAACACTGAAGCTTTCTTT.

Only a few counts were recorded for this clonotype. The CDR3 region is CASSHRLAGGPGAKNIQYF. DNA for the CDR3: TGCGCCAGCAGCCATCGACTAGCGGGAGGGCCTGGGGCCAAAAACATTCAGTACTTC. The gene calls are TRBV4-1 and TRBJ2-4; 14 bases are a match to TRBD2. Looked up from germline, CDR1 is MGHRA and CDR2 is YSYEKL. J was trimmed by 1 base and V by 3 bases; bases with no gene match: 8. The CDR3 spans 19 residues.

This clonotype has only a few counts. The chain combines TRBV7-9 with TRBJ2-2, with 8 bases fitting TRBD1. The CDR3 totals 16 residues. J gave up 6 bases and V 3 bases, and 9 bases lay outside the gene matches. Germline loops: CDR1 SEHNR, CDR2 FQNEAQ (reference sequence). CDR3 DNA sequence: TGTGCCAGCAGCTTGTCCGGGACAGGTTTCTCCGGGGAGCTGTTTTTT. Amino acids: CASSLSGTGFSGELFF.

The CDR3 DNA sequence: TGTGCCAGCAGGCGAAAGTTGACAGGCCCCCGCTTACAGACCCAGTACTTC. Protein product: CASRRKLTGPRLQTQYF. V is TRBV28 and J is TRBJ2-5, with D perhaps matching TRBD1 (6 bases). V was cut by 6 bases and J by 6 bases, with 26 bases left in between. The CDR3 spans 17 residues. The germline V gene encodes CDR1 MDHEN and CDR2 SYDVKM.

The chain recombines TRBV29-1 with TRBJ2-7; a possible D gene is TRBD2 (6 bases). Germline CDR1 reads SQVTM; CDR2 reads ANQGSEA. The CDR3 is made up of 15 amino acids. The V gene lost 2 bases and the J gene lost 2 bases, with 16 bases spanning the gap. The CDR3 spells CSVETGGGRPYEQYF. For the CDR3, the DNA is TGCAGCGTTGAAACCGGGGGTGGGAGACCCTACGAGCAGTACTTC.

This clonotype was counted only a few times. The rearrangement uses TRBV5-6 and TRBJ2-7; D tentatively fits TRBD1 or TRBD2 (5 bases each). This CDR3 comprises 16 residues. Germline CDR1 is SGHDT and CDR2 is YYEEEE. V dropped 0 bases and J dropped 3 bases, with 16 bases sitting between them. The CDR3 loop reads CASSLAPGTNFYEQYF. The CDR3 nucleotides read TGTGCCAGCAGCTTGGCCCCAGGGACGAATTTCTACGAGCAGTACTTC.

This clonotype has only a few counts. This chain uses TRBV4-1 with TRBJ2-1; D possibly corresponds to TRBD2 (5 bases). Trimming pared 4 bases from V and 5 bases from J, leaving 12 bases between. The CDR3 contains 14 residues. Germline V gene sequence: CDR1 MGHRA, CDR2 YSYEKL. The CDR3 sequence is CASSPFPGNNEQFF. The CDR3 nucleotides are TGCGCCAGCAGCCCCTTCCCCGGGAACAATGAGCAGTTCTTC.

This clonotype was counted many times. CDR3 protein: CASSHLHTDTQYF. The CDR3 DNA is TGTGCCAGCAGTCACCTCCACACAGATACGCAGTATTTT. The chain recombines TRBV27 with TRBJ2-3; D remains ambiguous. The CDR3 extends over 13 amino acids. CDR1 is MNHEY, CDR2 SMNVEV, per germline (reference sequence). Trimming cost V 5 bases and J 2 bases, with 8 bases left between them.

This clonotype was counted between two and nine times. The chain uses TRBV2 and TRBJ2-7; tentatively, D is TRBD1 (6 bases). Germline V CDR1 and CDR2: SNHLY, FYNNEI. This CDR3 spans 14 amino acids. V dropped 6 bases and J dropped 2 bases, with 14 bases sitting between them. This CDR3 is CASSGTHSTYEQYF. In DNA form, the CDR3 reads TGTGCCAGCAGCGGGACACATTCAACCTACGAGCAGTACTTC.

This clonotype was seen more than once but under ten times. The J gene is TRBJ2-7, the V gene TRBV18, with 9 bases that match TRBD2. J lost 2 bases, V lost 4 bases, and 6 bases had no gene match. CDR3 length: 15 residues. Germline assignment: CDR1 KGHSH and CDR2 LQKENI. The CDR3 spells CASSLRGGVTYEQYF. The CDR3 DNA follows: TGTGCCAGCTCACTACGCGGGGGGGTAACCTACGAGCAGTACTTC.

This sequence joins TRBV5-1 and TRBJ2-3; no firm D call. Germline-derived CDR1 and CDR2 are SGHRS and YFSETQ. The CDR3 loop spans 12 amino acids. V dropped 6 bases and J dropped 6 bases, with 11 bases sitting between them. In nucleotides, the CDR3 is TGCGCCAGCATGTGGGGTTCGGATACGCAGTATTTT. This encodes CASMWGSDTQYF.

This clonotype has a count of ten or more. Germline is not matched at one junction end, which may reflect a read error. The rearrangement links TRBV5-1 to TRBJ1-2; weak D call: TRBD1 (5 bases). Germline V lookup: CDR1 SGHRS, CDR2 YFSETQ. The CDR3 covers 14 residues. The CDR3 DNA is TGTGCCAGCAGTTTAGGACAACCTAACTATGGCTACACCTTC. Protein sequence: CASSLGQPNYGYTF.

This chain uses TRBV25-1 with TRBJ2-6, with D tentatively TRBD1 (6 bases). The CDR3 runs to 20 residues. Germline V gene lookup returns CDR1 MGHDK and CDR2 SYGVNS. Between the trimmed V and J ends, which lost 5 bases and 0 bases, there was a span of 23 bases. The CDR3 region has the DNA TGTGCCAGCAGTTCGAACAGGGTCCAGTACCCATTCTCTGGGGCCAACGTCCTGACTTTC. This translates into CASSSNRVQYPFSGANVLTF.

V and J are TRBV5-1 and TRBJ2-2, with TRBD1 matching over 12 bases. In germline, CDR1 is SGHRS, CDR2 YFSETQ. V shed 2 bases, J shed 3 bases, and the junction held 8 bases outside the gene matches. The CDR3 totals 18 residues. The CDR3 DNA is TGCGCCAGCAGCTTTTCCGGGACAGGGGGCTTTTACACCGGGGAGCTGTTTTTT. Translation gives CASSFSGTGGFYTGELFF.

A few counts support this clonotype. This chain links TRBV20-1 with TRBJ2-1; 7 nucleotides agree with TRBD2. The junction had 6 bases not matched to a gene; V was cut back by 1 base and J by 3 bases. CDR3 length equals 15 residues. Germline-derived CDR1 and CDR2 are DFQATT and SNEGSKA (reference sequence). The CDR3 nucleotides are TGCAGTGCTAGAGTTCGGCGGGAGTACTACAATGAGCAGTTCTTC. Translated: CSARVRREYYNEQFF.

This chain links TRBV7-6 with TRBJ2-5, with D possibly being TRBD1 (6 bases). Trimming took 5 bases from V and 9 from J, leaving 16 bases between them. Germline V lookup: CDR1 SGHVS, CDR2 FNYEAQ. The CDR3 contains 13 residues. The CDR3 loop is CASSTTGSGAQYF. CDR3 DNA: TGTGCCAGCAGCACAACAGGGTCTGGGGCCCAGTACTTC. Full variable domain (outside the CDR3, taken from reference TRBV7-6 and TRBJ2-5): GAGVSQSPRYKVTKRGQDVALRCDPISGHVSLYWYRQALGQGPEFLTYFNYEAQQDKSGLPNDRFSAERPEGSISTLTIQRTEQRDSAMYRCASSTTGSGAQYFGPGTRLLVL.

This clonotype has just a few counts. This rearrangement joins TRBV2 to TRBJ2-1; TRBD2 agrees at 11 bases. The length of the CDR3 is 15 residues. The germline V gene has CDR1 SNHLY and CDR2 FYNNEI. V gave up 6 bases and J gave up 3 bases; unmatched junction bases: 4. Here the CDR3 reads CASRGTSGSYNEQFF. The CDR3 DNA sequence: TGTGCCAGCAGGGGAACTAGCGGGAGCTACAATGAGCAGTTCTTC.

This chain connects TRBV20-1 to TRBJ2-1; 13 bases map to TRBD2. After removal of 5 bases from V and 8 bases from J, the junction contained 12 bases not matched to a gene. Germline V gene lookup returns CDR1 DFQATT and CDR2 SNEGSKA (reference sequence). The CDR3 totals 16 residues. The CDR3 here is CSAQRTSGSDSDEQFF. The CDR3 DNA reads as TGCAGTGCTCAGCGGACTAGCGGGAGTGACTCGGATGAGCAGTTCTTC.

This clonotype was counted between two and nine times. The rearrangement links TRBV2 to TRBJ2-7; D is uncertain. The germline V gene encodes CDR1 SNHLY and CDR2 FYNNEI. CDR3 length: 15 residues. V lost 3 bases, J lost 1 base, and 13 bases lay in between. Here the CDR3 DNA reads TGTGCCAGCAGTGATTGGTTTGCTGAATCCTACGAGCAGTACTTC. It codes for CASSDWFAESYEQYF. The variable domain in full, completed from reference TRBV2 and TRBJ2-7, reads EPEVTQTPSHQVTQMGQEVILRCVPISNHLYFYWYRQILGQKVEFLVSFYNNEISEKSEIFDDQFSVERPDGSNFTLKIRSTKLEDSAMYFCASSDWFAESYEQYFGPGTRLTVT.

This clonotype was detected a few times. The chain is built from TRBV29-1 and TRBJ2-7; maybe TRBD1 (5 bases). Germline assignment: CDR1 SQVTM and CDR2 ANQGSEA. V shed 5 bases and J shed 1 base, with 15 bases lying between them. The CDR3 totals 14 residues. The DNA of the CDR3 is TGCAGCGTTTCGCTACCGACAGCATCCTACGAGCAGTACTTC. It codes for CSVSLPTASYEQYF.